Below, 18 T cell receptor beta chains from the same sample are listed, as sequenced in a study. TCRdb reprocessed the 5' RACE reads via MiXCR and lists one record per CDR3 protein. The data show nearly 55,000 distinct CDR3 sequences, about 25% seen once. The material sequenced was tumor-infiltrating naive CD4+ T cells sorted from the breast tumor. Subset reported: naive CD4+ T cells, CD4+CD45RA+CD25-. The receptors were gathered from a female donor with breast cancer.

The chain is built from TRBV6-2 or TRBV6-3 and TRBJ1-1; unclear D gene. The CDR3 has 12 residues. V was shortened by 2 bases and J by 7 bases, with 8 bases between the two germline ends. Germline V gene data show CDR1 as MNHEY and CDR2 as SVGEGT. The CDR3 spells CASSYREVEAFF. CDR3 DNA sequence: TGTGCCAGCAGTTACAGGGAGGTTGAAGCTTTCTTT.

The chain employs TRBV5-1 and TRBJ2-1, with 7 bases matching TRBD1. After removal of 4 bases from V and 4 bases from J, the junction contained 8 bases not matched to a gene. This CDR3 has 15 residues. CDR1 and CDR2 from the germline V gene are SGHRS and YFSETQ. The CDR3 sequence: CASSPDGTEYNEQFF. Here the CDR3 DNA reads TGCGCCAGCAGCCCGGACGGGACAGAATACAATGAGCAGTTCTTC.

The CDR3 sequence: CASSPDRDIQYF. For the CDR3, the DNA is TGTGCCAGCAGCCCTGACCGGGACATTCAGTACTTC. The chain recombines TRBV7-9 with TRBJ2-4; D unclear. V lost 5 bases and J 8 bases, leaving 10 bases between the germline ends. Germline lookup yields CDR1 SEHNR and CDR2 FQNEAQ (reference sequence). There are 12 residues in the CDR3.

This clonotype occurred a few times. The V and J genes are TRBV5-1 and TRBJ1-1, with a tentative D call TRBD1 (6 bases). The germline V and J ends were trimmed by 5 bases and 1 base, with 9 bases remaining between them. Germline V lookup: CDR1 SGHRS, CDR2 YFSETQ. This CDR3 comprises 13 residues. CDR3 loop: CASRNRENTEAFF. The CDR3 DNA reads TGCGCCAGCAGAAACAGGGAGAACACTGAAGCTTTCTTT.

The chain uses TRBV6-1 and TRBJ1-3, with D uncertain. The CDR3 sequence is 15 residues long. The germline gives CDR1 MNHNS, CDR2 SASEGT. V gave up 4 bases and J gave up 4 bases, with 14 bases separating them. CDR3 nucleotides: TGTGCCAGCAGTGGGGCGGGAAATCCAGGAAACACCATATATTTT. It is translated as CASSGAGNPGNTIYF.

This clonotype was seen repeatedly, ten times or more. This chain uses TRBV12-3 or TRBV12-4 with TRBJ1-5; 7 bases map to TRBD1. This CDR3 has 14 amino acids. V lost 7 bases and J lost 3; bases outside the gene matches: 6. The CDR3 coding sequence is TGTGCCAGCACCCAGACAGGGATCAATCAGCCCCAGCATTTT. Its translation is CASTQTGINQPQHF.

This clonotype was picked up many times. J is TRBJ1-2 and V is TRBV6-2 or TRBV6-3; perhaps TRBD1 as D (6 bases). Germline values: CDR1 MNHEY, CDR2 SVGEGT. The CDR3 runs to 12 residues. V gave up 7 bases and J gave up 8 bases, with 14 bases separating them. CDR3 amino acids: CASTFDRQGYTF. The CDR3 nucleotides are TGTGCCAGCACCTTCGACAGGCAAGGCTACACCTTC.

On this clonotype: The final CDR3 position lacks the conserved phenylalanine or tryptophan, pointing to a likely read error. The rearrangement links TRBV20-1 to TRBJ2-3; 12 bases match TRBD2. This CDR3 comprises 16 residues. V shed 0 bases, J shed 5 bases, and the junction held 6 bases outside the gene matches. Germline CDR1 DFQATT, CDR2 SNEGSKA (reference sequence). The CDR3 loop is CSARELAGGEKDTQYV. In DNA, the CDR3 is TGCAGTGCTAGAGAACTAGCGGGAGGAGAAAAAGATACGCAGTATGTT.

The chain combines TRBV27 with TRBJ1-1, with no clear D. V was trimmed by 7 bases and J by 1 base, leaving 10 bases between them. Germline V gives CDR1 MNHEY, CDR2 SMNVEV (reference sequence). This CDR3 comprises 13 residues. The CDR3 reads CASTPAGNTEAFF. The DNA of the CDR3 is TGTGCCAGCACCCCGGCGGGGAACACTGAAGCTTTCTTT.

On this clonotype itself: This may come from a read error, since a much larger clone is one base off. Written as DNA, the CDR3 is TGTGCCAGCAGCTTCAACCAGGACACTGAAGCTTTCTTT. Its protein is CASSFNQDTEAFF. V gene TRBV7-2 combines with J gene TRBJ1-1; the D is unclear. The germline V and J ends were trimmed by 3 bases and 3 bases, with 8 bases remaining between them. Germline V gene lookup returns CDR1 SGHTA and CDR2 FQGNSA. The CDR3 consists of 13 residues.

The CDR3, as DNA: TGTGCCAGCAGTTTGTCCAAGGCCGGGGGTTACGAGCAGTACTTC. This codes for CASSLSKAGGYEQYF. The genes are TRBV28 and TRBJ2-7, with D perhaps matching TRBD2 (6 bases). The CDR3 totals 15 residues. The germline gives CDR1 MDHEN, CDR2 SYDVKM. V shed 3 bases and J shed 4 bases, with 16 bases lying between them.

This clonotype was seen more than once but under ten times. The chain combines TRBV5-1 with TRBJ1-3, with D uncertain. The germline gives CDR1 SGHRS, CDR2 YFSETQ. V was pared by 4 bases and J by 0 bases, with 8 bases between. The CDR3 runs 14 residues. CDR3 nucleotides: TGCGCCAGCAGCCCTGGGGACTCTGGAAACACCATATATTTT. It specifies CASSPGDSGNTIYF.

This clonotype appeared many times. This chain joins TRBV20-1 and TRBJ2-3, with TRBD1 identical over 10 bases. Germline V lookup: CDR1 DFQATT, CDR2 SNEGSKA (reference sequence). V gave up 5 bases and J gave up 0 bases; unmatched junction bases: 11. The CDR3 is 17 amino acids. The chain's CDR3 is CSADRGRGSESTDTQYF. In DNA form, the CDR3 reads TGCAGTGCTGACAGGGGGCGCGGTAGTGAGAGCACAGATACGCAGTATTTT.

The chain joins TRBV12-3 or TRBV12-4 to TRBJ2-1; D remains ambiguous. CDR3 length: 10 residues. V lost 5 bases, J lost 7 bases, and 3 bases lay in between. The DNA for the CDR3 is TGTGCCAGCAGTACGAATGAGCAGTTCTTC. Amino acid sequence: CASSTNEQFF.

The genes are TRBV7-3 and TRBJ1-6; tentative D call: TRBD1 (6 bases). The CDR3 runs 15 residues. CDR1 is SGHTA, CDR2 FQGTGA, per germline. The V and J ends lost 5 bases and 8 bases respectively, with 16 bases between them. CDR3 bases: TGTGCCAGCAGCATTACAGGGCACAACGATTCACCCCTCCACTTT. It codes for CASSITGHNDSPLHF.

Remarks on this clonotype: At one end the junction does not follow the germline gene, possibly because of a read error. V and J are TRBV7-2 and TRBJ2-5, with D possibly being TRBD2 (7 bases). The CDR3 covers 12 residues. CDR1 is SGHTA, CDR2 FQGNSA, per germline. In nucleotides, the CDR3 is TGTGCCAGCACTAGAGGGGGGGAGACCCAGCACTTC. Its protein product is CASTRGGETQHF.

This clonotype was counted between two and nine times. DNA of the CDR3: TGTGCCAGCAGTAGCCCGGGACAGGGGGCAGATACGCAGTATTTT. Translated, it gives CASSSPGQGADTQYF. This chain links TRBV28 with TRBJ2-3; TRBD1 matches at 11 bases. With 5 bases clipped from V and 4 bases from J, the junction kept 5 bases outside the gene matches. This CDR3 comprises 15 residues. Germline V gene lookup returns CDR1 MDHEN and CDR2 SYDVKM.

This clonotype was counted a few times. V gene TRBV12-3 or TRBV12-4 combines with J gene TRBJ2-1; 8 bases are shared with TRBD1. V dropped 5 bases and J dropped 10; count of bases not matched to a gene: 7. The CDR3 covers 13 residues. CDR3 region: CASSPQTGDEQFF. Here the CDR3 DNA reads TGTGCCAGCAGTCCCCAGACAGGGGACGAGCAGTTCTTC.